This entry describes one TCR beta chain. The repertoire was sequenced with immunoSEQ multiplex PCR; TCRdb's copy has only in-frame clones and lacks some. The table lists approximately 40,000 clones, approximately 90% of them singletons. Germline loops: CDR1 MNHEY, CDR2 SVGAGI. The CDR3 is 13 amino acids. Trimming left V 2 bases short and J 3 bases short, with 4 bases between. The source of the sample is a study of OX40 agonist ivuxolimab in advanced cancers. The TCR sequence derives from an adult with an advanced solid tumor such as melanoma, head and neck, liver or kidney cancer. The V and J genes are TRBV6-5 and TRBJ2-2; D remains unclear. The starting material was CD4+ or CD8+ T cells sorted from blood, obtained in a trial of the OX40 agonist ivuxolimab. Written as DNA, the CDR3 is TGTGCCAGCAGTTACACGGACACCGGGGAGCTGTTTTTT. As protein: CASSYTDTGELFF.